The 5 T cell receptor beta chains in this list originate from one sample, sequenced in a study of T cells after yellow fever vaccination. MiXCR, applied by TCRdb to the 5' RACE reads, yields one record per CDR3 protein. The table includes approximately 350,000 distinct CDR3 sequences, 11% detected once. Sequencing was performed on PBMCs, taken on the day of the first yellow fever vaccination. These TCRs come from a man younger than 35 who received the YFV17D yellow fever vaccine.

The genes are TRBV24-1 and TRBJ1-5; D call uncertain. Germline loops: CDR1 KGHDR, CDR2 SFDVKD. This CDR3 comprises 16 residues. V gave up 0 bases and J gave up 0 bases, with 8 bases separating them. CDR3 amino acids: CATSDLLPDSNQPQHF. As DNA, the CDR3 is TGTGCCACCAGTGATTTGTTACCGGATAGCAATCAGCCCCAGCATTTT.

This clonotype appeared a few times. The chain uses TRBV12-3 or TRBV12-4 and TRBJ1-4; no firm D call. This CDR3 comprises 12 residues. The germline V and J ends were trimmed by 6 bases and 7 bases, with 9 bases remaining between them. CDR3 coding DNA: TGTGCCAGCAGCGGACGGGCTGAAAAACTGTTTTTT. Translation gives CASSGRAEKLFF.

This chain joins TRBV6-1 and TRBJ2-7, with D perhaps matching TRBD2 (6 bases). The germline gives CDR1 MNHNS, CDR2 SASEGT. This CDR3 contains 13 residues. V lost 6 bases to trimming and J lost 2 bases, with 11 bases between them. The chain's CDR3 is CASRDGGTYEQYF. CDR3 DNA: TGTGCCAGCAGGGACGGGGGAACCTACGAGCAGTACTTC.

The chain combines TRBV18 with TRBJ2-7; D remains unclear. CDR3 length: 12 amino acids. V was shortened by 5 bases and J by 4 bases, with 9 bases between the two germline ends. Germline V gene sequence: CDR1 KGHSH, CDR2 LQKENI. The CDR3 sequence: CASSGEGYEQYF. The CDR3 coding sequence is TGTGCCAGCTCAGGGGAAGGTTACGAGCAGTACTTC.

The genes are TRBV6-1 and TRBJ1-5, with a possible D match to TRBD1 (6 bases). Trimming shortened V by 6 bases and J by 1 base, and 16 bases separated the two germline ends. Per the germline V gene, CDR1 is MNHNS and CDR2 is SASEGT. CDR3 size: 16 residues. The CDR3 nucleotides read TGTGCCAGCAGCCAAGGACAGACTTGGAGCAATCAGCCCCAGCATTTT. It yields the protein CASSQGQTWSNQPQHF.